This T cell receptor beta chain emerged from a study of T-cell reconstitution after alpha-beta-depleted transplantation in children (dated by TCRdb to 2016 to 2017). Study-level background: The study quantitatively tracked T-cell immune reconstitution after TCRalphabeta/CD19-depleted allogeneic hematopoietic cell transplantation in children using TCR repertoire profiling. Overall study outcomes, separate from this receptor: Hyperexpanded clone frequencies declined over subsequent months; after one year, T-cell counts and TCRbeta diversity were mostly attributed to newly produced T cells. The apparently early recovery of alphabetaT-cell counts about two months after transplant reportedly depended on only several hundred rapidly expanded clones that came from non-depleted graft cells. In some patients, the high TCRbeta diversity seen at day 60 was put down to recipient T cells and intrathymic progenitors that had survived conditioning.

The sample's treatment or condition label, decoded: allogeneic hematopoietic cell transplantation with graft depleted of TCRalphabeta T cells and CD19 B cells. The transplant recipients were children given TCRalphabeta/CD19-depleted allogeneic hematopoietic cell grafts. The table lists this clonotype with many counts. Its antigen is still unknown. Per-base quality was not reported, and no clone a single base away is much larger than it. Looking up the germline V gene (reference sequence) yields CDR1 DFQATT and CDR2 SNEGSKA. Trimming accounts for 6 bases at V and 4 bases at J, while the number of junction bases matched to no gene is 19. The CDR3 runs 20 residues from the cysteine to the phenylalanine. Only CDR3 DNA is held: 60 bases, read in frame from base 1. Library preparation used PCR. These reads were obtained on an Illumina HiSeq 2500. TCR library preparation used molecular barcoding, with unique molecular identifiers applied to normalize quantification of the TCRbeta repertoire. The public sequencing data were trimmed at Q25 with fastp and processed into clonotypes with MiXCR by TCRdb, which kept only in-frame beta chains. Rows are unified per CDR3 protein, each entry keeping the most common DNA and genes. The sample table records 150,000 to 200,000 distinct CDR3 sequences; roughly 10% of these occur just once. The ten most abundant clones make up less than 15% of the sample.

The sequence links TRBV20-1 to TRBJ2-3, with TRBD2 identical over 16 junction bases. The sequenced sample was PBMCs, obtained before TCRalphabeta/CD19-depleted stem cell transplant. This TCR derives from a boy aged 2 to 10 with acute myeloid leukemia, due to receive a stem cell transplant. The CDR3 protein: CSATKPGLAGGFMTADTQYF. At the DNA level, the sequence is TGCAGTGCCACCAAGCCGGGACTAGCGGGAGGGTTTATGACGGCAGATACGCAGTATTTT.